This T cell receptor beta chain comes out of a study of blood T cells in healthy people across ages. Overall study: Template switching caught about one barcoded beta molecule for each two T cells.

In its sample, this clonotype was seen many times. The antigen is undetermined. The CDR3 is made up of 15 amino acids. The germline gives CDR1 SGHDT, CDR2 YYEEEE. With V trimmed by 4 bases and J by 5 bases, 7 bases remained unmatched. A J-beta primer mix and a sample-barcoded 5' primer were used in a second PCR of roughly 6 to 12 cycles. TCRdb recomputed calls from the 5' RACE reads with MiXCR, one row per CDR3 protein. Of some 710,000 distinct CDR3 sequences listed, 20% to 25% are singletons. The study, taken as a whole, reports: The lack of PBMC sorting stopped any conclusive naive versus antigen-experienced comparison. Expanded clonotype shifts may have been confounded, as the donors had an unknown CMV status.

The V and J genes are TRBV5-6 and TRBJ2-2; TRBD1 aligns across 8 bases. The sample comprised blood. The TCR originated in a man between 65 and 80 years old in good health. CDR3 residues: CASSLRQGNTGELFF. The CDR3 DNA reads TGTGCCAGCAGCCTCCGACAGGGGAATACCGGGGAGCTGTTTTTT.